Each of the 22 T cell receptor beta chains below was sequenced from the same sample in a study of blood T cell repertoires in COVID-19. Clones were sequenced by immunoSEQ multiplex PCR, and TCRdb holds only the in-frame ones, with some missing. The table shows fewer than 95,000 clones, with roughly nine tenths occurring only once. Source material: peripheral blood. The receptors shown here come from a middle-aged man with acute or convalescent COVID-19.

The chain joins TRBV5-4 to TRBJ1-2, with a weak D call TRBD1 (6 bases). Per germline, CDR1 SGHNT and CDR2 YYREEE (reference sequence). This CDR3 comprises 14 residues. V lost 2 bases to trimming and J lost 7 bases, with 15 bases between them. CDR3 in DNA: TGTGCCAGCAGCTTTACACAGGGCGGTGCTGGCTACACCTTC. Amino acid sequence: CASSFTQGGAGYTF.

V is TRBV4-2 and J is TRBJ2-7; 7 bases line up with TRBD2. CDR1 LGHNA and CDR2 YNFKEQ come from the germline V gene. V lost 3 bases and J lost 3; bases outside the gene matches: 2. The length of the CDR3 is 13 residues. Here the CDR3 DNA reads TGTGCCAGCAGCCAGGGACTACTCTACGAGCAGTACTTC. Amino acid sequence: CASSQGLLYEQYF.

The chain carries TRBV5-1 and TRBJ1-2; 7 bases line up with TRBD1. This CDR3 is built from 14 residues. Germline V lookup: CDR1 SGHRS, CDR2 YFSETQ. The junction had 1 base not matched to a gene; V was cut back by 0 bases and J by 2 bases. The CDR3 bases are TGCGCCAGCAGCTTGGAGACAGGGAACTATGGCTACACCTTC. Protein product: CASSLETGNYGYTF.

This clone is a singleton in its sample. The V gene is TRBV7-9, the J gene TRBJ1-6; 12 bases are shared with TRBD1. The CDR3 spans 17 residues. After removal of 5 bases from V and 9 bases from J, the junction contained 11 bases not matched to a gene. Germline CDR1 reads SEHNR; CDR2 reads FQNEAQ (reference sequence). The CDR3 coding sequence is TGTGCCAGCAGCCTGGGACAGGGGGCAGGTAGAAGTTCACCCCTCCACTTT. It encodes CASSLGQGAGRSSPLHF.

This chain uses TRBV6-5 with TRBJ1-6; 7 bases are shared with TRBD1. J gave up 7 bases and V 8 bases, and 5 bases lay outside the gene matches. The CDR3 length is 13 residues. The germline V gene has CDR1 MNHEY and CDR2 SVGAGI. CDR3 bases: TGTGCCAGCCGGGACAGTCAGAATTCACCCCTCCACTTT. The encoded protein is CASRDSQNSPLHF.

This chain uses TRBV19 with TRBJ1-2; TRBD1 matches 9 bases. Germline V lookup: CDR1 LNHDA, CDR2 SQIVND (reference sequence). This CDR3 has 14 residues. Losses at the gene ends were 7 bases for V and 1 base for J; bases not matched to a gene: 4. In DNA form, the CDR3 reads TGTGCCAGTACCGGGACAGGGATTAACTATGGCTACACCTTC. Encoded protein: CASTGTGINYGYTF. Using reference TRBV19 and TRBJ1-2 for the parts outside the CDR3, the full variable domain is DGGITQSPKYLFRKEGQNVTLSCEQNLNHDAMYWYRQDPGQGLRLIYYSQIVNDFQKGDIAEGYSVSREKKESFPLTVTSAQKNPTAFYLCASTGTGINYGYTFGSGTRLTVV.

This chain connects TRBV11-3 to TRBJ2-5, with 12 bases fitting TRBD2. This CDR3 is 16 amino acids long. Unmatched junction bases numbered 7, after V lost 4 bases and J lost 4 bases. Germline CDR1 reads SGHNT; CDR2 reads YENEEA. This CDR3 is CASSSGTSGGTETQYF. In DNA form, the CDR3 reads TGTGCCAGCAGCTCCGGTACTAGCGGGGGGACAGAGACCCAGTACTTC.

The gene calls are TRBV7-9 and TRBJ1-1; a possible D gene is TRBD1 (6 bases). The CDR3 is 14 amino acids. The V and J ends lost 2 bases and 1 base respectively, with 8 bases between them. Per germline, CDR1 SEHNR and CDR2 FQNEAQ (reference sequence). In DNA form, the CDR3 reads TGTGCCAGCAGCTTATTAGGGGGGAACACTGAAGCTTTCTTT. Protein: CASSLLGGNTEAFF.

This sequence joins TRBV29-1 and TRBJ1-2; 7 positions match TRBD1. V lost 6 bases and J lost 6; bases outside the gene matches: 7. The CDR3 loop spans 12 amino acids. Germline V CDR1 and CDR2: SQVTM, ANQGSEA. CDR3 region: CSVAGQVDGYTF. The DNA for the CDR3 is TGCAGCGTCGCAGGACAGGTAGATGGCTACACCTTC.

This chain joins TRBV7-3 and TRBJ1-1, with 8 bases lining up with TRBD1. From germline, CDR1 is SGHTA and CDR2 FQGTGA. The length of the CDR3 is 20 residues. V trimming: 0 bases; J trimming: 1 base; junction bases outside the gene matches: 16. The CDR3 sequence: CASSLTRQGPRRLRNTEAFF. CDR3 DNA: TGTGCCAGCAGCTTAACGAGACAGGGGCCAAGACGACTCCGGAACACTGAAGCTTTCTTT.

V and J are TRBV6-5 and TRBJ1-5, with 9 bases that match TRBD1. Germline CDR1 and CDR2: MNHEY and SVGAGI. V dropped 8 bases and J dropped 6; count of bases not matched to a gene: 11. The CDR3 spans 15 residues. The CDR3 bases are TGTGCCAGCTGGGACAGGGAGAACTGGGGTCAGCCCCAGCATTTT. Its translation: CASWDRENWGQPQHF.

The CDR3 DNA reads TGTGCCAGTCTTGAGGGGGGGAGTACGGTCGGTGAGCAGTTCTTC. Encoded protein: CASLEGGSTVGEQFF. The chain joins TRBV28 to TRBJ2-1, with D perhaps matching TRBD2 (7 bases). CDR1 and CDR2 from the germline V gene are MDHEN and SYDVKM. This CDR3 comprises 15 residues. The V end was cut by 9 bases, the J end by 9 bases, with 24 bases between.

This clone was seen only once. The chain carries TRBV18 and TRBJ1-1; D remains unclear. The CDR3 covers 13 residues. The V end lost 4 bases, the J end lost 1 base, and 7 bases lay between the germline ends. Germline CDR1 KGHSH, CDR2 LQKENI. The CDR3 loop reads CASSQGGNTEAFF. In DNA, the CDR3 is TGTGCCAGCTCACAAGGAGGGAACACTGAAGCTTTCTTT.

This sequence joins TRBV6-5 and TRBJ2-6; 8 bases line up with TRBD1. The CDR3 extends over 16 amino acids. V lost 4 bases and J lost 0; bases outside the gene matches: 2. Germline values: CDR1 MNHEY, CDR2 SVGAGI. The CDR3 bases are TGTGCCAGCAGTTCGACAGGGGACTCTGGGGCCAACGTCCTGACTTTC. It translates to CASSSTGDSGANVLTF.

V and J are TRBV3-1 (or the pseudogene TRBV3-2) and TRBJ2-1, with 11 bases that match TRBD2. The V and J ends lost 1 base and 4 bases, in that order; junction bases with no gene match: 0. Germline V gives CDR1 LGHDT, CDR2 YNNKEL (reference sequence). The CDR3 is 15 amino acids. DNA of the CDR3: TGTGCCAGCAGCCAAGGACTAGCGGGGTACAATGAGCAGTTCTTC. It specifies CASSQGLAGYNEQFF.

This clone turned up a few times. The chain links TRBV27 to TRBJ1-5; D possibly corresponds to TRBD1 (5 bases). Deletions cut 4 bases from V and 4 bases from J, with 20 bases between. The CDR3 runs to 17 residues. The germline gives CDR1 MNHEY, CDR2 SMNVEV (reference sequence). The CDR3 sequence is CASSSLRQTKGNQPQHF. The CDR3 nucleotides read TGTGCCAGCAGTTCCTTGAGACAGACAAAGGGAAATCAGCCCCAGCATTTT.

The rearrangement uses TRBV9 and TRBJ1-4, with D perhaps matching TRBD1 (6 bases). CDR1 is SGDLS and CDR2 is YYNGEE in the germline V gene. This CDR3 is 18 amino acids long. V gave up 4 bases and J gave up 3 bases, with 22 bases separating them. CDR3 sequence reads: CASSPRVAGVGSNEKLFF. The DNA for the CDR3 is TGTGCCAGCAGCCCCAGAGTGGCAGGGGTTGGTTCTAATGAAAAACTGTTTTTT.

The chain links TRBV7-3 to TRBJ1-1; D is ambiguous. CDR1 and CDR2 from the germline V gene are SGHTA and FQGTGA. This CDR3 has 13 amino acids. V lost 6 bases to trimming and J lost 2 bases, with 10 bases between them. CDR3 protein: CASSPTTNTEAFF. In DNA, the CDR3 is TGTGCCAGCAGTCCGACAACTAACACTGAAGCTTTCTTT.

The chain has TRBV19 and TRBJ1-1; 11 nucleotides agree with TRBD1. The CDR3 length is 15 residues. The germline V gene has CDR1 LNHDA and CDR2 SQIVND (reference sequence). J gave up 3 bases and V 6 bases, and 6 bases lay outside the gene matches. The CDR3 loop is CASRVLGQGDTEAFF. CDR3 coding DNA: TGTGCCAGTAGAGTCCTGGGACAGGGGGACACTGAAGCTTTCTTT.

V is TRBV7-3 and J is TRBJ1-5, with D unclear. This CDR3 has 12 amino acids. V gave up 11 bases and J gave up 9 bases, with 17 bases separating them. CDR1 SGHTA and CDR2 FQGTGA come from the germline V gene. CDR3 loop: CAHGRVRGPQHF. The CDR3 coding sequence is TGTGCCCACGGTCGGGTCCGTGGGCCCCAGCATTTT.

The rearrangement uses TRBV11-2 and TRBJ1-6, with a tentative D call TRBD1 (6 bases). There are 15 residues in the CDR3. Trimming shortened V by 1 base and J by 7 bases, and 11 bases separated the two germline ends. The germline CDR1 and CDR2 sequences are SGHAT and FQNNGV. The CDR3 DNA reads TGTGCCAGCAGCTTAGTCGCAAGGGGGAATTCACCCCTCCACTTT. Amino acids: CASSLVARGNSPLHF. Variable domain in full (rest from reference TRBV11-2 and TRBJ1-6): EAGVAQSPRYKIIEKRQSVAFWCNPISGHATLYWYQQILGQGPKLLIQFQNNGVVDDSQLPKDRFSAERLKGVDSTLKIQPAKLEDSAVYLCASSLVARGNSPLHFGNGTRLTVT.

CDR3 in amino acids: CATLTHTDTQYF. The CDR3 DNA follows: TGTGCCACTTTAACACACACAGATACGCAGTATTTT. The chain couples TRBV19 to TRBJ2-3; D gene uncertain. The germline V gene has CDR1 LNHDA and CDR2 SQIVND (reference sequence). The CDR3 is 12 residues long. Trimming removed 10 bases at V and 2 bases at J, with 10 bases between.